A single count supports the clone carrying this T cell receptor beta chain. The data originate from a study of T cell changes during pregnancy in multiple sclerosis. Method: immunoSEQ multiplex PCR; TCRdb's copy keeps in-frame clones and lacks some. The sample holds 45,000 to 70,000 clones; 90% to 95% are singletons and the top ten take about 3%. This CDR3 spans 15 amino acids. Trimming took 5 bases from V and 4 from J; bases not matched to a gene: 10. Germline loops: CDR1 SGHTA, CDR2 FQGNSA. This chain links TRBV7-2 with TRBJ1-2; TRBD1 aligns across 7 bases. The sequence came from a female donor in good health, enrolled as a control in a pregnancy study. The sample in question was peripheral blood, obtained in the third trimester of pregnancy. The DNA of the CDR3 is TGTGCCAGCAGCCCCCAGACAGGGAACGGCTATGGCTACACCTTC. This encodes CASSPQTGNGYGYTF.